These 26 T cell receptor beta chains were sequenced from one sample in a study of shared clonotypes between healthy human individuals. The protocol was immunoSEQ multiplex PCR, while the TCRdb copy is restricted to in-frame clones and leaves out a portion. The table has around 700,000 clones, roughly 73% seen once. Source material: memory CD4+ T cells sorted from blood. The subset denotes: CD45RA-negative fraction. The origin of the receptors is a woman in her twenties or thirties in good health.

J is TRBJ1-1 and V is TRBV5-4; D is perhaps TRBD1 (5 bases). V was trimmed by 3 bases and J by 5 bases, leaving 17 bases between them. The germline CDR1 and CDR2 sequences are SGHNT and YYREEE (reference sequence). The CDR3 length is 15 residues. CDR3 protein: CASSSALGGTTEAFF. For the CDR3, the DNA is TGTGCCAGCAGCTCAGCTTTGGGGGGAACGACTGAAGCTTTCTTT.

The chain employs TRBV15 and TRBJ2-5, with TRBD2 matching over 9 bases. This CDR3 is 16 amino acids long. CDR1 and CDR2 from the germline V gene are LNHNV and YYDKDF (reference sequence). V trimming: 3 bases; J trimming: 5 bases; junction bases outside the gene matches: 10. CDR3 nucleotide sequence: TGTGCCACCAGCAGGGACCTTAGCGGGAGCGGGGAGACCCAGTACTTC. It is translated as CATSRDLSGSGETQYF. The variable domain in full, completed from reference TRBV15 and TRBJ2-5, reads DAMVIQNPRYQVTQFGKPVTLSCSQTLNHNVMYWYQQKSSQAPKLLFHYYDKDFNNEADTPDNFQSRRPNTSFCFLDIRSPGLGDTAMYLCATSRDLSGSGETQYFGPGTRLLVL.

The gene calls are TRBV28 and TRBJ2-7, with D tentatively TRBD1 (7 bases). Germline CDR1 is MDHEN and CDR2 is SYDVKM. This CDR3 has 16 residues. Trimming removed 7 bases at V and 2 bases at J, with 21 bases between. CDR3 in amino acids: CASNSRDRAGTYEQYF. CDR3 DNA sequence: TGTGCCAGCAACAGCCGCGACAGGGCGGGGACCTACGAGCAGTACTTC.

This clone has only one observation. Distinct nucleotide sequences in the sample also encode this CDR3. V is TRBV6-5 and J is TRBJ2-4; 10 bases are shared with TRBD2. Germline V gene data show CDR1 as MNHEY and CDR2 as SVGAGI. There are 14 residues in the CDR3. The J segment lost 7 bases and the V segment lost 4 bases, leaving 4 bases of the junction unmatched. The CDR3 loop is CASSSAGGTNIQYF. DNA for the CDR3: TGTGCCAGCAGTTCAGCGGGAGGGACGAACATTCAGTACTTC.

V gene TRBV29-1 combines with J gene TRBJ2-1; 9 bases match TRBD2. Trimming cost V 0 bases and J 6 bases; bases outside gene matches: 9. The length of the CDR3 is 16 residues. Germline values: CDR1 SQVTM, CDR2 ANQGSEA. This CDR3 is CSVEDLAGLKGNEQFF. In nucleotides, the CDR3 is TGCAGCGTTGAAGATCTAGCGGGACTTAAGGGCAATGAGCAGTTCTTC.

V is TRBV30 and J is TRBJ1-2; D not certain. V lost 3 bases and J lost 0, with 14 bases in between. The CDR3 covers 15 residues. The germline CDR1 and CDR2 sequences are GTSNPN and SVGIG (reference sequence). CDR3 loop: CAWRSVLGTNYGYTF. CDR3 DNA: TGTGCCTGGAGGAGCGTTTTGGGGACTAACTATGGCTACACCTTC.

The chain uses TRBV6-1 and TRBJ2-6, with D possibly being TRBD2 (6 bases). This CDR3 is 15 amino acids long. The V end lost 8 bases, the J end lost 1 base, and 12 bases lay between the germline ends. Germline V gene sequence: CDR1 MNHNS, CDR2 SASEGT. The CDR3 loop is CASGIGSSGANVLTF. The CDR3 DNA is TGTGCCAGCGGGATCGGGAGTTCTGGGGCCAACGTCCTGACTTTC.

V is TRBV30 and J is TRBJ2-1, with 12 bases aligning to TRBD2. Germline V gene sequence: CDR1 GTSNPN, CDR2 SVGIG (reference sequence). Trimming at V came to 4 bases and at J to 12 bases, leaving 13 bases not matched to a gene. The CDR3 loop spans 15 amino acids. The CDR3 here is CAWTSGTSGPEGQFF. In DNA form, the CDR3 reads TGTGCCTGGACCTCCGGGACTAGCGGGCCGGAGGGGCAGTTCTTC.

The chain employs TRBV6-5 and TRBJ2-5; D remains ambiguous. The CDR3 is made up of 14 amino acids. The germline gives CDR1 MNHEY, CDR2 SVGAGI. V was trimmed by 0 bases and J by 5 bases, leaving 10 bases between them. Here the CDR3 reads CASSYSRIGETQYF. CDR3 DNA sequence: TGTGCCAGCAGTTACTCAAGGATAGGGGAGACCCAGTACTTC.

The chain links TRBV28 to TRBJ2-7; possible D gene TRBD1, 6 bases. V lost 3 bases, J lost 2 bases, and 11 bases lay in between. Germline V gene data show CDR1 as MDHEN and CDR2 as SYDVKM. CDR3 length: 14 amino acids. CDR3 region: CASSLGGTPYEQYF. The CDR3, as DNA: TGTGCCAGCAGTTTGGGTGGGACACCCTACGAGCAGTACTTC. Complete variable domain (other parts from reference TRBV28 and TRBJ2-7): DVKVTQSSRYLVKRTGEKVFLECVQDMDHENMFWYRQDPGLGLRLIYFSYDVKMKEKGDIPEGYSVSREKKERFSLILESASTNQTSMYLCASSLGGTPYEQYFGPGTRLTVT.

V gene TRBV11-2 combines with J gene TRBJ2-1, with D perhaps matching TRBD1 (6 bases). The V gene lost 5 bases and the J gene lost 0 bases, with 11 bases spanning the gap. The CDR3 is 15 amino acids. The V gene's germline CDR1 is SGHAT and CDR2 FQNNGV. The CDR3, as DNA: TGTGCCAGCAGCACCGGACAGAGCTCCTACAATGAGCAGTTCTTC. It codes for CASSTGQSSYNEQFF. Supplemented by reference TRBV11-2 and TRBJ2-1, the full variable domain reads EAGVAQSPRYKIIEKRQSVAFWCNPISGHATLYWYQQILGQGPKLLIQFQNNGVVDDSQLPKDRFSAERLKGVDSTLKIQPAKLEDSAVYLCASSTGQSSYNEQFFGPGTRLTVL.

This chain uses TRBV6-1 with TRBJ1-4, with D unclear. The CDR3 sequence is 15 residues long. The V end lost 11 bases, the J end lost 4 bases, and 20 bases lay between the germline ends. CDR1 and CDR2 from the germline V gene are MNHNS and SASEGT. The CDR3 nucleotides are TGTGCCGTCTACACCCCGGGTTTAGGTAATGAAAAACTGTTTTTT. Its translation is CAVYTPGLGNEKLFF.

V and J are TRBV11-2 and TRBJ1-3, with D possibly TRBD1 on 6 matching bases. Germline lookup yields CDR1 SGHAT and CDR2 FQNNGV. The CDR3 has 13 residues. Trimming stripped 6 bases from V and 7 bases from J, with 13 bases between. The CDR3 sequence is CASSRSRGNTIYF. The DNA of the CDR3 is TGTGCCAGCAGTCGGAGTAGGGGGAACACCATATATTTT.

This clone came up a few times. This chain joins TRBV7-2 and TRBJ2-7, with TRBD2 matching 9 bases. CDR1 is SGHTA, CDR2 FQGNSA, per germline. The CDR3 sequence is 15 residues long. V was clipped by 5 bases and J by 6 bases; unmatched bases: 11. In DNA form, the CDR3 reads TGTGCCAGCAGCCCCCGGGTGCGGGAGGGAGGCGAGCAGTACTTC. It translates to CASSPRVREGGEQYF.

DNA of the CDR3: TGTGCCAGCAGCTCGGACAGGGCCTACAATGAGCAGTTCTTC. As protein: CASSSDRAYNEQFF. The chain is built from TRBV7-2 and TRBJ2-1, with 8 bases fitting TRBD1. The CDR3 is 14 residues long. J lost 2 bases, V lost 4 bases, and 1 base had no gene match. Germline loops: CDR1 SGHTA, CDR2 FQGNSA.

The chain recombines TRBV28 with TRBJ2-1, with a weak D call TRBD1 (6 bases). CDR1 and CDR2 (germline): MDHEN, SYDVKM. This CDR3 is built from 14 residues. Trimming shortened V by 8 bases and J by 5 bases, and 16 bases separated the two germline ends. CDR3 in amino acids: CASGQGRGDNEQFF. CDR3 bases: TGTGCCAGCGGGCAGGGCAGGGGTGACAATGAGCAGTTCTTC.

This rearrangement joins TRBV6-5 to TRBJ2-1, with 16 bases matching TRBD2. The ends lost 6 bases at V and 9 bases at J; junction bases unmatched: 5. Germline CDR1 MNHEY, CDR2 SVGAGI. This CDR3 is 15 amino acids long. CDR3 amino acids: CASSPGTSGRGEQFF. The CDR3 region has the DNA TGTGCCAGCAGCCCCGGGACTAGCGGGAGGGGTGAGCAGTTCTTC.

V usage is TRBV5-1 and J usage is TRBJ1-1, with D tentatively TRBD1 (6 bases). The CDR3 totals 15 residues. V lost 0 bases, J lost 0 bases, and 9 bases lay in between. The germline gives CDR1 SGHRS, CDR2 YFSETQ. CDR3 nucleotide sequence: TGCGCCAGCAGCTTGGATACAGGGATGAACACTGAAGCTTTCTTT. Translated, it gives CASSLDTGMNTEAFF. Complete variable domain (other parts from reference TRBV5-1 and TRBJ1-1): KAGVTQTPRYLIKTRGQQVTLSCSPISGHRSVSWYQQTPGQGLQFLFEYFSETQRNKGNFPGRFSGRQFSNSRSEMNVSTLELGDSALYLCASSLDTGMNTEAFFGQGTRLTVV.

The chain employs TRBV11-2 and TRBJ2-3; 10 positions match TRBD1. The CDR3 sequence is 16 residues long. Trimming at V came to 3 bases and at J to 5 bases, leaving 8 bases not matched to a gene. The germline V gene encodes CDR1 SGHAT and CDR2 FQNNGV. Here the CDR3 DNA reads TGTGCCAGCAGCTTCGGATGGACAGGGGGGAAAGATACGCAGTATTTT. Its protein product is CASSFGWTGGKDTQYF.

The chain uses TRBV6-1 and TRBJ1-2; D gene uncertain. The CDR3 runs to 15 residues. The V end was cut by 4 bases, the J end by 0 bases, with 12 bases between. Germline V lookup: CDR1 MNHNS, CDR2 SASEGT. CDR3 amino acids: CASSAFGFSNYGYTF. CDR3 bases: TGTGCCAGCAGTGCCTTCGGCTTTTCTAACTATGGCTACACCTTC.

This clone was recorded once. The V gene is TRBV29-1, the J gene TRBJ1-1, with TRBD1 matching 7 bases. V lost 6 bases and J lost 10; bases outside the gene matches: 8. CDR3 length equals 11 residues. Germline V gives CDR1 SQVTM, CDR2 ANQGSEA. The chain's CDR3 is CSVDRDSRAFF. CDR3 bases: TGCAGCGTAGACAGGGATTCGAGAGCTTTCTTT.

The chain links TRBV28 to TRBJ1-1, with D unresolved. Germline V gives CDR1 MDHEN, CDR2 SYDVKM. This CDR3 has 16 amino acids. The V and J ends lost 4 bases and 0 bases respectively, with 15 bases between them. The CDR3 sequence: CASSSFSGPLNTEAFF. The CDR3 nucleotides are TGTGCCAGCAGTTCTTTCTCGGGTCCCCTGAACACTGAAGCTTTCTTT.

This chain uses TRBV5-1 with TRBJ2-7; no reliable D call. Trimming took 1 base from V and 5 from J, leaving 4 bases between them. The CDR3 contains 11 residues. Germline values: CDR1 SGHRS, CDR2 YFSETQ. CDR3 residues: CASSLSDEQYF. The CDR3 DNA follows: TGCGCCAGCAGCTTGTCGGACGAGCAGTACTTC.

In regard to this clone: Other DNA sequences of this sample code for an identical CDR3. This CDR3 is CASSPGQGNEKLFF. Written as DNA, the CDR3 is TGTGCCAGCAGCCCCGGACAGGGGAATGAAAAACTGTTTTTT. J is TRBJ1-4 and V is TRBV7-9; 9 nucleotides match TRBD1. With 5 bases clipped from V and 5 bases from J, the junction kept 3 bases outside the gene matches. This CDR3 is built from 14 residues. CDR1 and CDR2 from the germline V gene are SEHNR and FQNEAQ (reference sequence). The full variable domain, completed using reference TRBV7-9 and TRBJ1-4, is DTGVSQNPRHKITKRGQNVTFRCDPISEHNRLYWYRQTLGQGPEFLTYFQNEAQLEKSRLLSDRFSAERPKGSFSTLEIQRTEQGDSAMYLCASSPGQGNEKLFFGSGTQLSVL.

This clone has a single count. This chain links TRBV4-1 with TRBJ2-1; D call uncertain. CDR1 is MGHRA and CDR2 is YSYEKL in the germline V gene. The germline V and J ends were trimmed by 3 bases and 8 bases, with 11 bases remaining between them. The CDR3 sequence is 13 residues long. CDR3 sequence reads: CASSQQAMDEQFF. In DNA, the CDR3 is TGCGCCAGCAGCCAGCAGGCCATGGATGAGCAGTTCTTC.

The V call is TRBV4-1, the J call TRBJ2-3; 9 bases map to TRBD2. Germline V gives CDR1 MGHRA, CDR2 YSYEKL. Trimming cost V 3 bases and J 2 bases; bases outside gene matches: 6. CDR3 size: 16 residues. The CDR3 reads CASSQSASGITDTQYF. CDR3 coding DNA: TGCGCCAGCAGCCAGTCCGCTAGCGGGATCACAGATACGCAGTATTTT.